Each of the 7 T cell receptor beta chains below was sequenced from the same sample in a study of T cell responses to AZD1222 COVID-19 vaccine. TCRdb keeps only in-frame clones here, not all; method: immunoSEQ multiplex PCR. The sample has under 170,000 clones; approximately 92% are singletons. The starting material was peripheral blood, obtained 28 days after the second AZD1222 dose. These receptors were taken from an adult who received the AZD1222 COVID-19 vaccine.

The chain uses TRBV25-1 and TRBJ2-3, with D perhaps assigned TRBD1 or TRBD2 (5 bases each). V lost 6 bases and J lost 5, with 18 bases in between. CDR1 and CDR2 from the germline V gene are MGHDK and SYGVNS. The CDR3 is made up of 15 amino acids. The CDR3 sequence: CASSPTGDYLDTQYF. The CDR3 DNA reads TGTGCCAGCAGCCCCACAGGCGACTACCTAGATACGCAGTATTTT.

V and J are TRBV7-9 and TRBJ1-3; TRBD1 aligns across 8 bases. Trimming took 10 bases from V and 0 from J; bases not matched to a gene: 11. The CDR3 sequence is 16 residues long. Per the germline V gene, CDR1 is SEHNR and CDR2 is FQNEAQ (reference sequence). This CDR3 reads CATHPPGQDSGNTIYF. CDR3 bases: TGTGCCACCCATCCCCCGGGACAGGACTCTGGAAACACCATATATTTT.

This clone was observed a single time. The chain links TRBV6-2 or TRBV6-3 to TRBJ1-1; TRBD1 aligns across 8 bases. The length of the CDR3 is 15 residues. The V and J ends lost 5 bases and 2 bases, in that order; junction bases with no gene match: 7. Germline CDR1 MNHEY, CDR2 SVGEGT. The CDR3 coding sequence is TGTGCCAGCAGTACCCCCCCAGGGGGCAACACTGAAGCTTTCTTT. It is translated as CASSTPPGGNTEAFF.

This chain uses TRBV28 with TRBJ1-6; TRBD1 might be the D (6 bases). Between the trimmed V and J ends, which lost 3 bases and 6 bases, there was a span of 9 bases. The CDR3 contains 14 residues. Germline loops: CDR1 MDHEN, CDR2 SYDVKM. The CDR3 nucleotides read TGTGCCAGCAGTTTTAGACAGGCTAATTCACCCCTCCACTTT. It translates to CASSFRQANSPLHF.

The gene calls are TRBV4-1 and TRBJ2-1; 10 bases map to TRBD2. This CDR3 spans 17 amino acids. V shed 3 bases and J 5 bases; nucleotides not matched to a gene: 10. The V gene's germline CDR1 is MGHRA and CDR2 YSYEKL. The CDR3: CASSHALGLAENNEQFF. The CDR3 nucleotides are TGCGCCAGCAGCCACGCCTTAGGACTAGCGGAAAACAATGAGCAGTTCTTC.

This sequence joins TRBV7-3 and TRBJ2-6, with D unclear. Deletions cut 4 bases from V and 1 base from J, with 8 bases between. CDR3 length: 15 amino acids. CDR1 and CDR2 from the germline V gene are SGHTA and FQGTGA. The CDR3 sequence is CASSSDLSGANVLTF. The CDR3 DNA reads TGTGCCAGCAGCTCCGATTTGTCTGGGGCCAACGTCCTGACTTTC.

In DNA, the CDR3 is TGTGCCAGTAGTTACAGGGGTTCGGGGTATGGCTACACCTTC. It translates to CASSYRGSGYGYTF. The J gene is TRBJ1-2, the V gene TRBV19, with TRBD1 matching 7 bases. V lost 5 bases, J lost 5 bases, and 8 bases stayed unmatched. Germline V gene lookup returns CDR1 LNHDA and CDR2 SQIVND (reference sequence). CDR3 size: 14 residues.